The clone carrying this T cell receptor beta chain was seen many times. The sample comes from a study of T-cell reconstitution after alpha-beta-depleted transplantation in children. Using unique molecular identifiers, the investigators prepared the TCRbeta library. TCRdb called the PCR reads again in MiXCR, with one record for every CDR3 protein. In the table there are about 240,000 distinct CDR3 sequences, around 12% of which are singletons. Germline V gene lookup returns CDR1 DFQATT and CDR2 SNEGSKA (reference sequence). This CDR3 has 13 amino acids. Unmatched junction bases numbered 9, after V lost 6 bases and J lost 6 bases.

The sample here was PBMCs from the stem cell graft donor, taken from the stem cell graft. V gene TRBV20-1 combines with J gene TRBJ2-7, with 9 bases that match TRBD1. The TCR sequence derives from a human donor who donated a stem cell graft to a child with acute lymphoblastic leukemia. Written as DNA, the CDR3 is TGCAGTGCCGGGACAGGGAAAACGGCCGAGCAGTACTTC. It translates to CSAGTGKTAEQYF.